This TCR beta chain stems from a study of T-cell reconstitution after alpha-beta-depleted transplantation in children. This clonotype was seen only a few times. Its antigen is still unknown. TCRbeta library preparation incorporated unique molecular identifiers. Each CDR3 protein is one row after TCRdb ran MiXCR on the PCR reads. The table has about 90,000 distinct CDR3 sequences, roughly 15% seen once; the top ten hold around 20%. General study points: Alpha-beta T cells about two months after transplant reportedly derived from several hundred expanded graft clones. In some patients, recipient T cells and intrathymic progenitors surviving conditioning explained high day-60 diversity. A year had passed since transplant, and T-cell counts and diversity by then came mostly from newly produced T cells.

Between the trimmed V and J ends, which lost 4 bases and 4 bases, there was a span of 13 bases. Germline V lookup: CDR1 LGHDT, CDR2 YNNKEL (reference sequence). This CDR3 is built from 14 residues. Sequenced material: PBMCs, mostly from graft donor cells, taken 180 days after TCRalphabeta/CD19-depleted stem cell transplant. This sequence joins TRBV3-1 and TRBJ1-2, with a possible D match to TRBD1 (5 bases). This sequence originates from a male patient aged 2 to 10 who had a stem cell transplant for acute lymphoblastic leukemia, so the T cells may come from the graft donor. The CDR3: CASSLETDLYGYTF. The CDR3 nucleotides read TGTGCCAGCAGCCTCGAGACAGACCTCTATGGCTACACCTTC.